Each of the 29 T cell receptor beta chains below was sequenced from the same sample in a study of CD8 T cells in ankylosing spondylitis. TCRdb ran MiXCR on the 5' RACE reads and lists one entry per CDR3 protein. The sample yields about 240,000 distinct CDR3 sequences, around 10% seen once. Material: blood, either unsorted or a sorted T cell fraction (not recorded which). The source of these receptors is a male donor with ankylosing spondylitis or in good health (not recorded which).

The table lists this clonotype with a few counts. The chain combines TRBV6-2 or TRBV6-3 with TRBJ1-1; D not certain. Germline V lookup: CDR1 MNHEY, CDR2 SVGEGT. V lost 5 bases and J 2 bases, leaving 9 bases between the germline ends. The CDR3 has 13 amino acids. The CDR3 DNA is TGTGCCAGCAGTGACCAGGAAAACACTGAAGCTTTCTTT. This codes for CASSDQENTEAFF.

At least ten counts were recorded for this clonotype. This chain's CDR3 is CASSVGRMGSYEQYF. CDR3 bases: TGTGCCAGCAGTGTCGGCAGGATGGGCTCCTACGAGCAGTACTTC. V usage is TRBV6-1 and J usage is TRBJ2-7; D unresolved. Trimming pared 4 bases from V and 0 bases from J, leaving 13 bases between. The CDR3 spans 15 residues. Germline loops: CDR1 MNHNS, CDR2 SASEGT.

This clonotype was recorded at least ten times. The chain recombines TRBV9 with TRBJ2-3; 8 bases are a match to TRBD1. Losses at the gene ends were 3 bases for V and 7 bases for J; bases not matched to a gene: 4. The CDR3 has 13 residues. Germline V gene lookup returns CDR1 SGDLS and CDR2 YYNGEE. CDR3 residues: CASSAYRGNTQYF. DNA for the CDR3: TGTGCCAGCAGCGCCTACAGGGGGAATACGCAGTATTTT.

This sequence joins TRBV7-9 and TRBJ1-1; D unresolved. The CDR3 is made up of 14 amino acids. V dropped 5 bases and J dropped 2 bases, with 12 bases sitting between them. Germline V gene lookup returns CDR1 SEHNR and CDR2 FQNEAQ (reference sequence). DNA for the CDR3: TGTGCCAGCAGCCCACTGATAGAAAACACTGAAGCTTTCTTT. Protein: CASSPLIENTEAFF.

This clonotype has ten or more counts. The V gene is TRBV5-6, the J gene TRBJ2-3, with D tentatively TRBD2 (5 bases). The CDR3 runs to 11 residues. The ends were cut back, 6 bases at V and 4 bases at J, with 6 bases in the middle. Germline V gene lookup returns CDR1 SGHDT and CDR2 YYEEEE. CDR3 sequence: CASTLADTQYF. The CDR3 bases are TGTGCCAGCACACTAGCAGATACGCAGTATTTT.

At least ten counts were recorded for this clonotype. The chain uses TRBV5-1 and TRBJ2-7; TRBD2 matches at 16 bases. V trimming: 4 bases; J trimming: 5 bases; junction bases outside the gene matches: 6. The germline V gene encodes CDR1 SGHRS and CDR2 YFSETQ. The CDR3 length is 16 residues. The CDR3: CASSAAGTSGRDEQYF. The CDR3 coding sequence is TGCGCCAGCAGCGCTGCGGGGACTAGCGGGAGGGACGAGCAGTACTTC.

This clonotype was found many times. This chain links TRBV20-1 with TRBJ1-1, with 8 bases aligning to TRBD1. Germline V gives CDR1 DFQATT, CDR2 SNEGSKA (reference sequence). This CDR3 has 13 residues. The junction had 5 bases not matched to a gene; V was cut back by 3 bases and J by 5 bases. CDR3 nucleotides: TGCAGTGCTAGGGAGACAGGGGAGACTGAAGCTTTCTTT. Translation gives CSARETGETEAFF.

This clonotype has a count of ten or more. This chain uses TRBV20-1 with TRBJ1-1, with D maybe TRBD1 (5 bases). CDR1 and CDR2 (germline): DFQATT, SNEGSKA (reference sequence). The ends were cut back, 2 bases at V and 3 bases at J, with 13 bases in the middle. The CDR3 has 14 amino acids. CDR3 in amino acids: CSARPRRGDTEAFF. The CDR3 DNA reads TGCAGTGCTAGACCCCGCCGGGGGGACACTGAAGCTTTCTTT.

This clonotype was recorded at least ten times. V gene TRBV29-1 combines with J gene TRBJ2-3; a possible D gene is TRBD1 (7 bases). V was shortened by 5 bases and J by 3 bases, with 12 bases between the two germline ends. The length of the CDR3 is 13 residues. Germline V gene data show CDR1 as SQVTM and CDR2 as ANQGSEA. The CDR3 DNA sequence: TGCAGCGTTAGGCAGGGGGGAACAGATACGCAGTATTTT. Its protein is CSVRQGGTDTQYF.

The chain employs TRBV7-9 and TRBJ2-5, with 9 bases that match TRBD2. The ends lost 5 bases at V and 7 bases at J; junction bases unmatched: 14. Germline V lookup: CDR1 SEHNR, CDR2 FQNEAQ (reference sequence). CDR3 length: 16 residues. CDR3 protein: CASSRTSDTAPRTQYF. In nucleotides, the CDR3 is TGTGCCAGCAGCCGGACTAGCGACACAGCCCCAAGGACCCAGTACTTC.

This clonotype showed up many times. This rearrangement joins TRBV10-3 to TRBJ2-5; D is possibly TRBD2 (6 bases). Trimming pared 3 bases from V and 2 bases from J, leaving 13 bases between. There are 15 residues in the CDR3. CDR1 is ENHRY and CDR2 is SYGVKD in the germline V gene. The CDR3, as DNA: TGTGCCATCAGTGAATTGTGGGGGACTCAAGAGACCCAGTACTTC. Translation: CAISELWGTQETQYF.

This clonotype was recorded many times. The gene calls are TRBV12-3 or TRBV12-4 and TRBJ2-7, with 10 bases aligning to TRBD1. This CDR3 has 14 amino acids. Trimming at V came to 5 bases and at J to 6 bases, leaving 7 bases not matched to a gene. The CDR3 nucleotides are TGTGCCAGCAGTCCGGACAGGGGGGGGGTCGAGCAGTACTTC. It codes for CASSPDRGGVEQYF.

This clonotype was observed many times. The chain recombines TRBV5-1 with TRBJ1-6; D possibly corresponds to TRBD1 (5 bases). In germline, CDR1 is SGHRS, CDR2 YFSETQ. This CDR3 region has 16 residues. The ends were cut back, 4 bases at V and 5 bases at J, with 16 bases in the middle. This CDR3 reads CASSLGTGRNNSPLHF. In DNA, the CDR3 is TGCGCCAGCAGCCTGGGAACGGGACGGAATAATTCACCCCTCCACTTT. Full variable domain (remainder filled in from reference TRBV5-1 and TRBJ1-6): KAGVTQTPRYLIKTRGQQVTLSCSPISGHRSVSWYQQTPGQGLQFLFEYFSETQRNKGNFPGRFSGRQFSNSRSEMNVSTLELGDSALYLCASSLGTGRNNSPLHFGNGTRLTVT.

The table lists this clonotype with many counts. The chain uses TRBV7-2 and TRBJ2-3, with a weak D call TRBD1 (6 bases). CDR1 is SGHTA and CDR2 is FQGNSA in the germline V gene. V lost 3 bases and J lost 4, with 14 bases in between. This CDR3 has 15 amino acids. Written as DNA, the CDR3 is TGTGCCAGCAGCTTCGGGGACACAAGGGCAGATACGCAGTATTTT. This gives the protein CASSFGDTRADTQYF. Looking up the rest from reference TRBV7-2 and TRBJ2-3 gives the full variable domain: GAGVSQSPSNKVTEKGKDVELRCDPISGHTALYWYRQSLGQGLEFLIYFQGNSAPDKSGLPSDRFSAERTGGSVSTLTIQRTQQEDSAVYLCASSFGDTRADTQYFGPGTRLTVL.

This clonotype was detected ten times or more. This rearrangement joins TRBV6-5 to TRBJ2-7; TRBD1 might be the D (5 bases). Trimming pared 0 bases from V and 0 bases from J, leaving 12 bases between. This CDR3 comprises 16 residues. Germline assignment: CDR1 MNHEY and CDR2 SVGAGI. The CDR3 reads CASSYSAQGSSYEQYF. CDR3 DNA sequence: TGTGCCAGCAGTTACTCTGCCCAGGGCAGCTCCTACGAGCAGTACTTC.

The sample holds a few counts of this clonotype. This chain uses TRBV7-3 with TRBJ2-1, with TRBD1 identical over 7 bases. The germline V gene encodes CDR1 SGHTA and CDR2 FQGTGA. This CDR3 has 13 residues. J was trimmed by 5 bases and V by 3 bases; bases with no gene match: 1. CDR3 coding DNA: TGTGCCAGCAGCTTGCAGGGGGACAATGAGCAGTTCTTC. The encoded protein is CASSLQGDNEQFF. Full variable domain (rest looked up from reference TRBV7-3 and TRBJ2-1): GAGVSQTPSNKVTEKGKYVELRCDPISGHTALYWYRQSLGQGPEFLIYFQGTGAADDSGLPNDRFFAVRPEGSVSTLKIQRTERGDSAVYLCASSLQGDNEQFFGPGTRLTVL.

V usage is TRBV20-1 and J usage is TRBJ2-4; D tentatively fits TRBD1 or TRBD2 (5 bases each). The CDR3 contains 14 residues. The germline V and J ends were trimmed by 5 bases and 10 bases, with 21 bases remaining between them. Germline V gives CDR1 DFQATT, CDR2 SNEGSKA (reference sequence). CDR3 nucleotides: TGCAGTGCTCCCCCACCCACGGGACGCCTAATTCAGTACTTC. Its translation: CSAPPPTGRLIQYF.

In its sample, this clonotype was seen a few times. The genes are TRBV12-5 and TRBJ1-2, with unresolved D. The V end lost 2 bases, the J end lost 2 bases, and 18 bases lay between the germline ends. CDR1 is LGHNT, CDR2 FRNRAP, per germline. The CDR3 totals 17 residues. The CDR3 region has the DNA TGTGCTAGTGGTTTGTCGGTCCCCTCAGACTACAACTATGGCTACACCTTC. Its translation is CASGLSVPSDYNYGYTF.

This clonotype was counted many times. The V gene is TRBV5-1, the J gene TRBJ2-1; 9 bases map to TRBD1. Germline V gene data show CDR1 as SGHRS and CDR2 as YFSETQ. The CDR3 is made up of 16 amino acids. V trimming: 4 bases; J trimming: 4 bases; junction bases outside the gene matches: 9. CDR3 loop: CASSPPGQGRYNEQFF. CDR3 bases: TGCGCCAGCAGCCCCCCGGGACAGGGTCGGTACAATGAGCAGTTCTTC.

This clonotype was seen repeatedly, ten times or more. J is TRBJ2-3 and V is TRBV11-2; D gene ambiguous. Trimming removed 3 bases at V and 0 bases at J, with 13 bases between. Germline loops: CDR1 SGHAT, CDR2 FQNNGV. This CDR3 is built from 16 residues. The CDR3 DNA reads TGTGCCAGCAGCTTGGAAAGATACACTAGCACAGATACGCAGTATTTT. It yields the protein CASSLERYTSTDTQYF.

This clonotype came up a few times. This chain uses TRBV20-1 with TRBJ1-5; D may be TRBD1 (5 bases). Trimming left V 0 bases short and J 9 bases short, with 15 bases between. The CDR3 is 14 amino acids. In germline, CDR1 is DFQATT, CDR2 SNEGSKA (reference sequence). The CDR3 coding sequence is TGCAGTGCTAGAGATCGTGGGGGGAATTGGCCCCAGCATTTT. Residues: CSARDRGGNWPQHF.

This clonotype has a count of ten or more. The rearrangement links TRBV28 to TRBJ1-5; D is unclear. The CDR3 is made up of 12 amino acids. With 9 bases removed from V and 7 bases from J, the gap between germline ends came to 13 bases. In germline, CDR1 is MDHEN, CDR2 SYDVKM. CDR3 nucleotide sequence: TGTGCCAGTTTAGCCGTTGGACAGCCCCAGCATTTT. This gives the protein CASLAVGQPQHF.

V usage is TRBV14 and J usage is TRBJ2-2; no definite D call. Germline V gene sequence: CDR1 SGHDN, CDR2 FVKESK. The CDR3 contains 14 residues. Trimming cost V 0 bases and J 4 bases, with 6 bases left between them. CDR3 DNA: TGTGCCAGCAGCCAAGATTGGGGCACCGGGGAGCTGTTTTTT. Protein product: CASSQDWGTGELFF.

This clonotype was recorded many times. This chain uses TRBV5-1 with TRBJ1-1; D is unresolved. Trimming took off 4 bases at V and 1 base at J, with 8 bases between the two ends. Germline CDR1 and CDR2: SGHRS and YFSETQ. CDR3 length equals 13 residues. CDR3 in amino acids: CASSRTANTEAFF. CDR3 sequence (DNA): TGCGCCAGCAGCCGGACCGCGAACACTGAAGCTTTCTTT.

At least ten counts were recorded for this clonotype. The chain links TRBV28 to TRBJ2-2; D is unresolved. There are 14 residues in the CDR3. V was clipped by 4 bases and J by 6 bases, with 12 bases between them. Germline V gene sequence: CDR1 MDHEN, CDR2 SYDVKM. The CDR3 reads CASSSPVESGELFF. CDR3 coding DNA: TGTGCCAGCAGTTCCCCTGTTGAGTCCGGGGAGCTGTTTTTT.

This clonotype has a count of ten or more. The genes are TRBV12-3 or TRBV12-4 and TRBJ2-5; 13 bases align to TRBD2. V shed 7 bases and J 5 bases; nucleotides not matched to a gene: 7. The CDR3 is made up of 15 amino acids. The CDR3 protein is CASTETSGGRETQYF. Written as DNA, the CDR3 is TGTGCCAGCACCGAGACTAGCGGGGGGCGGGAGACCCAGTACTTC.

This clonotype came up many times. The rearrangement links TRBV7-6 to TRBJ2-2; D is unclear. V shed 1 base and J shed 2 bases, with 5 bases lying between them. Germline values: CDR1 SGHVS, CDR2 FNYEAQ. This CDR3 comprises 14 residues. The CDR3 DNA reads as TGTGCCAGCAGCTTAGACTTTAACACCGGGGAGCTGTTTTTT. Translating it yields CASSLDFNTGELFF.

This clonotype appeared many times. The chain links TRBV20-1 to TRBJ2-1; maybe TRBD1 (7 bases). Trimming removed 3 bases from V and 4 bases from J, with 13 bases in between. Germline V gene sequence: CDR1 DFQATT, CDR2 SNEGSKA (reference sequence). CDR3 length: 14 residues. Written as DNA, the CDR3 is TGCAGTGCTAGCCTACAGGGGAGGTACAATGAGCAGTTCTTC. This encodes CSASLQGRYNEQFF.

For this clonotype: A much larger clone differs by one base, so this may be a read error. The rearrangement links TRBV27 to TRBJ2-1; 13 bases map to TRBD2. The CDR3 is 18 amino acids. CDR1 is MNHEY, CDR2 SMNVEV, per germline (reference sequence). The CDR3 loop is CTSSNPRLAGGGYNEQFF. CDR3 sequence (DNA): TGTACCAGCAGTAACCCGAGACTAGCGGGAGGAGGGTACAATGAGCAGTTCTTC.